These T cell receptor beta chains were read from a single sample in a study of T cell responses to AZD1222 COVID-19 vaccine. The method was immunoSEQ multiplex PCR; TCRdb's version includes in-frame clones alone and lacks a portion of them. The table shows approximately 150,000 clones, with roughly 92% occurring only once. The starting material was peripheral blood, obtained 28 days after the second AZD1222 dose. The receptors stem from an adult who received the AZD1222 COVID-19 vaccine. CDR3s include the opening cysteine and the closing phenylalanine or tryptophan. D genes are given only for firm matches. Part of the rows lack a size; the others show once, few, many or a class for expanded clones.

v_gene	d_gene	j_gene	abundance	CDR3aa	CDR3nt
TRBV2	.	TRBJ2-3	.	CAGTAVSSTDTQYF	TGTGCCGGGACCGCGGTTTCTAGCACAGATACGCAGTATTTT
TRBV4-3	.	TRBJ1-2	.	CASSQDLAQGRNYGYTF	TGCGCCAGCAGCCAAGATTTGGCGCAGGGAAGGAACTATGGCTACACCTTC
TRBV6-2/TRBV6-3	.	TRBJ1-1	once	CASSFGAVNTEAFF	TGTGCCAGCAGTTTCGGGGCGGTGAACACTGAAGCTTTCTTT
TRBV7-2	.	TRBJ2-1	.	CASIRGTGEVREQFF	TGTGCCAGCATCCGGGGGACGGGGGAGGTACGGGAGCAGTTCTTC
TRBV9	.	TRBJ1-2	few	CASSVGSGQTGYTF	TGTGCCAGCAGCGTGGGGTCGGGGCAAACTGGCTACACCTTC
TRBV14	.	TRBJ1-1	.	CASSQGLLGTRGNTEAFF	TGTGCCAGCAGCCAAGGACTTTTAGGAACGCGGGGGAACACTGAAGCTTTCTTT
TRBV2	.	TRBJ1-4	.	CASSLYQIQLFF	TGTGCCAGCAGCCTATATCAAATTCAACTGTTTTTT
TRBV5-5	.	TRBJ1-5	.	CASSLRPTAVSNQPQHF	TGTGCCAGCAGCTTGAGACCAACCGCCGTAAGCAATCAGCCCCAGCATTTT
TRBV5-4	.	TRBJ1-1	.	CASSLGRNTEAFF	TGTGCCAGCAGCTTGGGCCGGAACACTGAAGCTTTCTTT
TRBV5-1	.	TRBJ1-1	.	CASSLAPATEAFF	TGCGCCAGCAGCTTGGCACCCGCGACTGAAGCTTTCTTT
TRBV4-3	.	TRBJ1-5	.	CASSQDGGANQPQHF	TGCGCCAGCAGCCAAGACGGAGGCGCCAATCAGCCCCAGCATTTT
TRBV2	TRBD1	TRBJ1-2	.	CASSAQGANYGYTF	TGTGCCAGCAGTGCACAGGGGGCCAACTATGGCTACACCTTC
TRBV14	.	TRBJ2-5	.	CASSQGTFPEETQYF	TGTGCCAGCAGCCAAGGGACTTTTCCTGAAGAGACCCAGTACTTC
TRBV15	.	TRBJ1-5	.	CATSRGPLRVEDQPQHF	TGTGCCACCAGCAGAGGCCCGTTGAGGGTTGAAGATCAGCCCCAGCATTTT
TRBV2	TRBD1	TRBJ2-3	.	CASTVQGGDTQYF	TGTGCCAGCACCGTACAGGGGGGAGATACGCAGTATTTT
TRBV5-4	TRBD2	TRBJ2-7	.	CASSLAGGGQYEQYF	TGTGCCAGCAGCTTGGCCGGCGGGGGGCAATACGAGCAGTACTTC
TRBV7-9	TRBD1	TRBJ2-5	once	CASRRDSKETQYF	TGTGCCAGCAGGAGGGACAGTAAAGAGACCCAGTACTTC
TRBV7-6	.	TRBJ1-3	.	CASSLTSGGSGNTIYF	TGTGCCAGCAGCTTAACCTCCGGGGGCTCTGGAAACACCATATATTTT
TRBV2	.	TRBJ2-5	.	CAKKGPRIQETQYF	TGTGCCAAGAAGGGACCGCGGATTCAAGAGACCCAGTACTTC
TRBV7-6	TRBD2	TRBJ2-3	once	CASSLRLAGGLSTDTQYF	TGTGCCAGCAGCTTAAGGCTAGCGGGAGGTCTTAGCACAGATACGCAGTATTTT
TRBV14	.	TRBJ1-2	.	CASSQGTAGGYTF	TGTGCCAGCAGCCAAGGGACTGCTGGTGGCTACACCTTC
TRBV18	.	TRBJ1-5	.	CASSGGGNQPQHF	TGTGCCAGCTCGGGGGGAGGCAATCAGCCCCAGCATTTT
TRBV2	.	TRBJ1-2	.	CASSEGQVPGYTF	TGTGCCAGCAGTGAGGGACAAGTCCCTGGCTACACCTTC
TRBV27	.	TRBJ1-6	.	CASSLGGGPLHF	TGTGCCAGCAGTTTAGGGGGAGGACCCCTCCACTTT
TRBV27	.	TRBJ1-5	.	CASSFGGLHQPQHF	TGTGCCAGCAGTTTCGGGGGCCTCCACCAGCCCCAGCATTTT
TRBV2	TRBD1	TRBJ1-1	once	CAGRQGAFTEAFF	TGTGCCGGACGCCAGGGGGCGTTCACTGAAGCTTTCTTT
TRBV7-8	.	TRBJ1-2	.	CASSLASSDYGYTF	TGTGCCAGCAGCTTAGCCTCGAGCGACTATGGCTACACCTTC
TRBV5-1	TRBD2	TRBJ2-7	.	CASSHGTSGSDPYEQYF	TGCGCCAGCAGCCATGGGACTAGCGGGAGTGATCCCTACGAGCAGTACTTC
TRBV6-4	TRBD1	TRBJ1-4	.	CASSAQTGEGEKLFF	TGTGCCAGCAGTGCCCAGACAGGGGAGGGTGAAAAACTGTTTTTT
TRBV23-1	.	TRBJ2-7	.	CASLVGTDEQYF	TGCGCCAGCCTTGTGGGCACCGACGAGCAGTACTTC
TRBV2	.	TRBJ1-2	.	CASSEGRPGDYGYTF	TGTGCCAGCAGTGAAGGCAGGCCCGGGGACTATGGCTACACCTTC
TRBV5-1	.	TRBJ1-1	.	CASSPLGAETDTEAFF	TGCGCCAGCAGCCCCCTGGGGGCGGAAACGGACACTGAAGCTTTCTTT
TRBV7-2	.	TRBJ2-7	.	CASSSRNYEQYF	TGTGCCAGCAGCTCCCGCAACTACGAGCAGTACTTC
TRBV28	TRBD2	TRBJ2-3	.	CASLAGGVRDTQYF	TGTGCCAGCCTAGCGGGAGGGGTTAGAGATACGCAGTATTTT
TRBV3-1/TRBV3-2	.	TRBJ2-7	.	CASSHGFSYEQYF	TGTGCCAGCAGCCATGGGTTTTCTTACGAGCAGTACTTC
TRBV7-3	TRBD1	TRBJ1-1	.	CASSKTGGETEAFF	TGTGCCAGCAGCAAAACAGGGGGTGAGACTGAAGCTTTCTTT
TRBV5-1	.	TRBJ2-5	.	CASRRLGGRGAQETQYF	TGCGCCAGCAGAAGGCTCGGGGGCAGGGGAGCTCAAGAGACCCAGTACTTC
TRBV4-3	.	TRBJ1-1	.	CASSLGREAFF	TGCGCCAGCAGCCTGGGACGGGAAGCTTTCTTT
TRBV19	.	TRBJ2-7	.	CASSIDDAYEQYF	TGTGCCAGTAGTATAGATGATGCCTACGAGCAGTACTTC
TRBV9	TRBD2	TRBJ2-7	once	CASSVSGTSDGEQYF	TGTGCCAGCAGCGTAAGCGGGACTAGTGACGGCGAGCAGTACTTC
TRBV7-8	.	TRBJ1-5	.	CASSPSVRQRNQPQHF	TGTGCCAGCAGCCCCTCGGTTCGGCAGCGCAATCAGCCCCAGCATTTT
TRBV20-1	.	TRBJ1-5	.	CSASMIPDQPQHF	TGCAGTGCTAGTATGATCCCCGATCAGCCCCAGCATTTT
TRBV11-2	.	TRBJ2-2	.	CASSLTRAGPNTGELFF	TGTGCCAGCAGCTTAACAAGGGCAGGGCCCAACACCGGGGAGCTGTTTTTT
TRBV5-4	.	TRBJ1-1	.	CASSLAVMNTEAFF	TGTGCCAGCAGCTTGGCAGTAATGAACACTGAAGCTTTCTTT
TRBV28	.	TRBJ1-4	.	CASRAQAFEKLFF	TGTGCCAGCAGGGCACAGGCGTTTGAAAAACTGTTTTTT
TRBV18	.	TRBJ2-3	.	CASSAPDSSTDTQYF	TGTGCCAGCTCAGCCCCGGACTCGAGCACAGATACGCAGTATTTT
TRBV4-2	.	TRBJ2-2	.	CASSQAASGSRTGELFF	TGTGCCAGCAGCCAAGCGGCCTCAGGGTCGCGGACCGGGGAGCTGTTTTTT
TRBV7-8	.	TRBJ1-6	.	CASSLGLLSNSPLHF	TGTGCCAGCAGCTTAGGTTTACTGTCTAATTCACCCCTCCACTTT
TRBV9	.	TRBJ1-6	.	CASSNSGRGNSPLHF	TGTGCCAGCTCAAACTCGGGGCGGGGGAACTCACCCCTCCACTTT
TRBV6-2/TRBV6-3	TRBD2	TRBJ2-7	.	CASSIAGGAYEQYF	TGTGCCAGCAGCATAGCGGGGGGTGCCTACGAGCAGTACTTC
TRBV16	.	TRBJ2-7	.	CASSQPGADYEQYF	TGTGCCAGCAGCCAACCCGGGGCAGACTACGAGCAGTACTTC
TRBV4-2	.	TRBJ1-4	.	CASSQIRQFLANEKLFF	TGTGCCAGCAGCCAAATAAGACAGTTTTTGGCTAATGAAAAACTGTTTTTT
TRBV7-2	.	TRBJ2-6	.	CASSFDISGANVLTF	TGTGCCAGCAGCTTTGACATCTCTGGGGCCAACGTCCTGACTTTC
TRBV28	.	TRBJ1-1	.	CASSFMGAAFF	TGTGCCAGCAGTTTTATGGGGGCCGCTTTCTTT